The 22 T cell receptor beta chains reported below all come from one sample, sequenced in a study of shared clonotypes between healthy human individuals. Clones were sequenced by immunoSEQ multiplex PCR, and TCRdb holds only the in-frame ones, with some missing. The sample has roughly 2 million clones, roughly 94% seen once. The specimen sequenced was naive CD4+ T cells sorted from blood. Subset here: CD45RA+ positively selected. These receptors were collected from a man younger than 30 in good health.

J is TRBJ1-4 and V is TRBV18, with D possibly TRBD1 on 6 matching bases. The CDR3 runs to 16 residues. The germline gives CDR1 KGHSH, CDR2 LQKENI. V lost 2 bases, J lost 3 bases, and 13 bases lay in between. CDR3 region: CASSPAQGWANEKLFF. The CDR3 DNA sequence: TGTGCCAGCTCACCAGCCCAGGGGTGGGCTAATGAAAAACTGTTTTTT.

CDR3 coding DNA: TGTGCCAGCAGCTCGACTAGCGGTAAATGGGCAGATACGCAGTATTTT. Translating it yields CASSSTSGKWADTQYF. This chain connects TRBV11-2 to TRBJ2-3; 9 bases match TRBD2. The CDR3 runs to 16 residues. From germline, CDR1 is SGHAT and CDR2 FQNNGV. V lost 4 bases and J lost 4; bases outside the gene matches: 9.

The chain is built from TRBV11-2 and TRBJ1-6; D remains ambiguous. Germline CDR1 is SGHAT and CDR2 is FQNNGV. The CDR3 spans 15 residues. Trimming removed 1 base at V and 9 bases at J, with 13 bases between. The CDR3 here is CASSLVSKTGSPLHF. The CDR3 DNA follows: TGTGCCAGCAGCTTAGTGTCAAAAACGGGTTCACCCCTCCACTTT.

The chain combines TRBV9 with TRBJ2-2; 7 bases are shared with TRBD2. The CDR3 extends over 15 amino acids. V was pared by 4 bases and J by 4 bases, with 7 bases of the junction left unmatched. Germline lookup yields CDR1 SGDLS and CDR2 YYNGEE. Here the CDR3 reads CASSPSGGSTGELFF. The DNA of the CDR3 is TGTGCCAGCAGCCCCTCGGGAGGTAGCACCGGGGAGCTGTTTTTT.

This clone was seen once. The rearrangement links TRBV9 to TRBJ2-3; 9 bases are shared with TRBD2. The CDR3 loop spans 16 amino acids. With 4 bases clipped from V and 6 bases from J, the junction kept 12 bases outside the gene matches. Germline V gives CDR1 SGDLS, CDR2 YYNGEE. CDR3 region: CASSPESGRRSDTQYF. For the CDR3, the DNA is TGTGCCAGCAGCCCCGAAAGCGGGAGGCGAAGTGATACGCAGTATTTT.

This clone was seen just once. The chain recombines TRBV2 with TRBJ2-3; D possibly uses TRBD1 or TRBD2 (6 bases each). V dropped 4 bases and J dropped 4 bases, with 9 bases sitting between them. The CDR3 is 13 amino acids. CDR1 and CDR2 (germline): SNHLY, FYNNEI. In DNA, the CDR3 is TGTGCCAGCAGTGTGGGGGGCCCAGATACGCAGTATTTT. This codes for CASSVGGPDTQYF. The full variable domain, in which reference TRBV2 and TRBJ2-3 provide the parts outside the CDR3, is EPEVTQTPSHQVTQMGQEVILRCVPISNHLYFYWYRQILGQKVEFLVSFYNNEISEKSEIFDDQFSVERPDGSNFTLKIRSTKLEDSAMYFCASSVGGPDTQYFGPGTRLTVL.

As to this clone: Different DNA sequences within this sample yield the same CDR3. J is TRBJ1-3 and V is TRBV6-1; no firm D call. CDR1 is MNHNS, CDR2 SASEGT, per germline. Between the trimmed V and J ends, which lost 3 bases and 5 bases, there was a span of 2 bases. CDR3 length equals 11 residues. The DNA for the CDR3 is TGTGCCAGCAGTGAGAGAAACACCATATATTTT. Its translation is CASSERNTIYF.

This clone was observed a few times. The chain is built from TRBV10-3 and TRBJ1-6; 7 bases align to TRBD1. The length of the CDR3 is 16 residues. V lost 4 bases, J lost 9 bases, and 12 bases stayed unmatched. Looked up from germline, CDR1 is ENHRY and CDR2 is SYGVKD. The chain's CDR3 is CAISGAGNPGGSPLHF. The CDR3 DNA follows: TGTGCCATCAGTGGTGCAGGGAATCCAGGGGGTTCACCCCTCCACTTT.

The chain carries TRBV10-3 and TRBJ1-3; possible D gene TRBD1, 6 bases. The ends were cut back, 9 bases at V and 0 bases at J, with 9 bases in the middle. Per the germline V gene, CDR1 is ENHRY and CDR2 is SYGVKD. The CDR3 runs 13 residues. The CDR3 here is CAMGAGSGNTIYF. The CDR3 DNA sequence: TGTGCCATGGGGGCAGGCTCTGGAAACACCATATATTTT.

The J gene is TRBJ2-7, the V gene TRBV6-5, with 7 bases aligning to TRBD1. This CDR3 is built from 12 residues. The germline CDR1 and CDR2 sequences are MNHEY and SVGAGI. Unmatched junction bases numbered 2, after V lost 8 bases and J lost 1 base. The CDR3 loop is CASRDRSYEQYF. DNA of the CDR3: TGTGCCAGCCGGGACAGATCCTACGAGCAGTACTTC.

The chain joins TRBV18 to TRBJ2-5; 9 nucleotides line up with TRBD1. The CDR3 runs to 18 residues. Per germline, CDR1 KGHSH and CDR2 LQKENI. V trimming: 2 bases; J trimming: 3 bases; junction bases outside the gene matches: 13. CDR3 in amino acids: CASSPIIIRTGAEETQYF. CDR3 nucleotides: TGTGCCAGCTCACCAATAATCATCCGGACAGGGGCGGAAGAGACCCAGTACTTC.

The genes are TRBV7-3 and TRBJ2-2, with D possibly matching TRBD1 (5 bases). The CDR3 contains 16 residues. The ends were cut back, 4 bases at V and 8 bases at J, with 20 bases in the middle. In germline, CDR1 is SGHTA, CDR2 FQGTGA. The CDR3 nucleotides are TGTGCCAGCAGCTCCGACCCTACAGGTGGGGTTGGGGAGCTGTTTTTT. This gives the protein CASSSDPTGGVGELFF.

This chain connects TRBV6-1 to TRBJ1-5; perhaps TRBD1 as D (6 bases). Germline V gives CDR1 MNHNS, CDR2 SASEGT. The CDR3 has 17 amino acids. V was shortened by 0 bases and J by 7 bases, with 19 bases between the two germline ends. The CDR3, as DNA: TGTGCCAGCAGTGAAGCGGTTGGTAGGGGGGAGGGCCAGCCCCAGCATTTT. Translating gives CASSEAVGRGEGQPQHF.

This chain links TRBV6-5 with TRBJ2-7, with D possibly matching TRBD1 (7 bases). Trimming shortened V by 7 bases and J by 2 bases, and 15 bases separated the two germline ends. The germline gives CDR1 MNHEY, CDR2 SVGAGI. This CDR3 region has 14 residues. CDR3 residues: CASTKAGQTYEQYF. Written as DNA, the CDR3 is TGTGCCAGCACAAAGGCGGGACAGACCTACGAGCAGTACTTC.

This chain uses TRBV6-5 with TRBJ1-1; D possibly corresponds to TRBD1 (6 bases). V shed 6 bases and J shed 1 base, with 15 bases lying between them. Germline values: CDR1 MNHEY, CDR2 SVGAGI. The CDR3 totals 15 residues. CDR3 region: CASSLQGRGNTEAFF. Written as DNA, the CDR3 is TGTGCCAGCAGCCTTCAGGGGAGGGGGAACACTGAAGCTTTCTTT.

This sequence joins TRBV2 and TRBJ2-7; the match to TRBD2 covers 8 bases. Germline CDR1 SNHLY, CDR2 FYNNEI. This CDR3 is built from 14 residues. V lost 6 bases to trimming and J lost 5 bases; unmatched junction nucleotides: 9. In DNA form, the CDR3 reads TGTGCCAGCAGCCCCCCGGGACTAGGGGACGAGCAGTACTTC. Translating it yields CASSPPGLGDEQYF.

The V and J genes are TRBV7-9 and TRBJ2-1; D perhaps matches TRBD1 (6 bases). This CDR3 contains 17 residues. Germline-derived CDR1 and CDR2 are SEHNR and FQNEAQ (reference sequence). Trimming removed 0 bases at V and 6 bases at J, with 18 bases between. The CDR3 here is CASSLAKKQGVGNEQFF. CDR3 nucleotides: TGTGCCAGCAGCTTAGCGAAGAAACAGGGTGTAGGCAATGAGCAGTTCTTC.

V and J are TRBV4-1 and TRBJ2-7; D not resolved. Trimming stripped 3 bases from V and 4 bases from J, with 13 bases between. CDR1 and CDR2 from the germline V gene are MGHRA and YSYEKL. This CDR3 region has 14 residues. As DNA, the CDR3 is TGCGCCAGCAGCCACTCAGCCATAGGGTACGAGCAGTACTTC. Amino acid sequence: CASSHSAIGYEQYF.

This clone has a single count. The chain uses TRBV6-1 and TRBJ1-5; no definite D call. Germline assignment: CDR1 MNHNS and CDR2 SASEGT. The CDR3 length is 15 residues. V was clipped by 6 bases and J by 0 bases, with 12 bases between them. The CDR3 DNA reads TGTGCCAGCAGGGATGGAGACTATAGCAATCAGCCCCAGCATTTT. Its protein product is CASRDGDYSNQPQHF.

The table lists this clone with a count of one. The chain uses TRBV28 and TRBJ2-1; 9 nucleotides line up with TRBD2. This CDR3 contains 16 residues. Germline V lookup: CDR1 MDHEN, CDR2 SYDVKM. V was pared by 4 bases and J by 4 bases, with 8 bases of the junction left unmatched. CDR3 coding DNA: TGTGCCAGCAGTTCCCTAGCGGGAAAGATGTACAATGAGCAGTTCTTC. This codes for CASSSLAGKMYNEQFF.

This CDR3 reads CASIKTVSGNTIYF. DNA for the CDR3: TGTGCCAGCATTAAGACAGTTTCTGGAAACACCATATATTTT. The chain has TRBV2 and TRBJ1-3; D might be TRBD1 (5 bases). V gave up 7 bases and J gave up 1 base, with 11 bases separating them. The germline gives CDR1 SNHLY, CDR2 FYNNEI. There are 14 residues in the CDR3.

This chain joins TRBV9 and TRBJ2-3, with D unresolved. The V end was cut by 1 base, the J end by 5 bases, with 11 bases between. The CDR3 length is 14 residues. Looked up from germline, CDR1 is SGDLS and CDR2 is YYNGEE. CDR3 protein: CASSVRAELDTQYF. CDR3 sequence (DNA): TGTGCCAGCAGCGTAAGGGCCGAGTTAGATACGCAGTATTTT.